This T cell receptor beta chain was recovered during a study of shared clonotypes between healthy human individuals. Clones were sequenced by immunoSEQ multiplex PCR, and TCRdb holds only the in-frame ones, with some missing. The table includes some 2.4 million clones, 80% to 95% detected once. Comments on this clone: Its antigen is unknown.

V shed 3 bases, J shed 7 bases, and the junction held 5 bases outside the gene matches. Germline-derived CDR1 and CDR2 are SGHDN and FVKESK. The length of the CDR3 is 15 residues. Whole-study findings and limits: Genetic and exposure-history diversity was limited by the few donors.

The V and J genes are TRBV14 and TRBJ2-1; 11 nucleotides align to TRBD1. The receptor was derived from a young man in good health. Some clones in this sample may be carry-over from other donors' samples. The sample comprised naive CD4+ T cells from PBMCs. The subset was: CD45RA+ positively selected. The CDR3 sequence: CASSQRTGGVNEQFF. The CDR3 bases are TGTGCCAGCAGCCAGAGGACAGGGGGCGTGAATGAGCAGTTCTTC.